One and the same sample provided the 15 T cell receptor beta chains below, sequenced in a study of blood T cells in healthy people across ages. For the second PCR, which ran for roughly 6 to 12 cycles, a sample-barcoded 5' primer and a J-beta primer mix were used. Using its own MiXCR run on the 5' RACE reads, TCRdb lists one record per CDR3 protein. The table includes about 620,000 distinct CDR3 sequences, under 25% detected once. The sample taken for sequencing was blood. Receptors were obtained from a man between 65 and 79 years old in good health.

The chain combines TRBV28 with TRBJ1-5, with 10 nucleotides matching TRBD1. The CDR3 consists of 12 residues. Germline trimming cut 5 bases from V and 11 bases from J; bases unmatched to any gene: 3. CDR1 MDHEN and CDR2 SYDVKM come from the germline V gene. The CDR3 is CASSLGQGAQHF. CDR3 DNA sequence: TGTGCCAGCAGTCTCGGACAGGGGGCCCAGCATTTT.

This clonotype has only a few counts. The V call is TRBV4-1, the J call TRBJ2-1; TRBD2 matches at 7 bases. This CDR3 comprises 18 residues. Per the germline V gene, CDR1 is MGHRA and CDR2 is YSYEKL. The V and J ends lost 0 bases and 3 bases, in that order; junction bases with no gene match: 11. The CDR3 here is CASSQDEGAASGYNEQFF. The CDR3, as DNA: TGCGCCAGCAGCCAAGATGAGGGCGCGGCTAGCGGCTACAATGAGCAGTTCTTC.

This clonotype turned up a few times. The chain joins TRBV7-9 to TRBJ2-5, with D tentatively TRBD2 (5 bases). The V end was cut by 3 bases, the J end by 5 bases, with 13 bases between. CDR1 is SEHNR and CDR2 is FQNEAQ in the germline V gene (reference sequence). CDR3 length: 14 residues. This CDR3 reads CASSFSSGGETQYF. DNA for the CDR3: TGTGCCAGCAGCTTCAGCAGCGGCGGCGAGACCCAGTACTTC.

In DNA, the CDR3 is TGTGCCAGCAGTCTCAAAGGACACAACACTGAAGCTTTCTTT. This codes for CASSLKGHNTEAFF. The chain uses TRBV27 and TRBJ1-1; weak D call: TRBD1 (5 bases). Germline V gives CDR1 MNHEY, CDR2 SMNVEV (reference sequence). V lost 5 bases, J lost 2 bases, and 12 bases lay in between. The length of the CDR3 is 14 residues.

The CDR3 DNA reads as TGTGCCATCAGTGTATCCGGCGGAGAGAACACTGAAGCTTTCTTT. This encodes CAISVSGGENTEAFF. This rearrangement joins TRBV10-3 to TRBJ1-1; D remains ambiguous. Trimming stripped 4 bases from V and 1 base from J, with 13 bases between. This CDR3 comprises 15 residues. CDR1 ENHRY and CDR2 SYGVKD come from the germline V gene.

V usage is TRBV20-1 and J usage is TRBJ1-4; maybe TRBD1 (5 bases). The length of the CDR3 is 15 residues. CDR1 and CDR2 (germline): DFQATT, SNEGSKA (reference sequence). Between the trimmed V and J ends, which lost 0 bases and 8 bases, there was a span of 16 bases. The CDR3 region is CSARDPKQGAEKLFF. Here the CDR3 DNA reads TGCAGTGCTAGAGATCCCAAGCAGGGTGCAGAAAAACTGTTTTTT.

This clonotype was seen ten or more times. The genes are TRBV28 and TRBJ2-1, with TRBD2 matching 14 bases. The CDR3 extends over 16 amino acids. CDR1 and CDR2 (germline): MDHEN, SYDVKM. V trimming: 3 bases; J trimming: 6 bases; junction bases outside the gene matches: 4. CDR3 protein: CASSFLGLAGGNEQFF. The CDR3 DNA sequence: TGTGCCAGCAGTTTCCTAGGACTAGCGGGAGGCAATGAGCAGTTCTTC. The complete variable domain, with remaining parts taken from reference TRBV28 and TRBJ2-1, reads DVKVTQSSRYLVKRTGEKVFLECVQDMDHENMFWYRQDPGLGLRLIYFSYDVKMKEKGDIPEGYSVSREKKERFSLILESASTNQTSMYLCASSFLGLAGGNEQFFGPGTRLTVL.

This chain uses TRBV5-5 with TRBJ2-5; no reliable D call. This CDR3 is built from 15 residues. V gave up 0 bases and J gave up 0 bases, with 9 bases separating them. The germline V gene has CDR1 SGHKS and CDR2 YYEKEE (reference sequence). The CDR3 DNA is TGTGCCAGCAGCTTGGCCGGCAGGTACCAAGAGACCCAGTACTTC. This encodes CASSLAGRYQETQYF.

This clonotype was seen many times. Here the CDR3 reads CASSPWTGGASEETQYF. The CDR3 DNA reads as TGTGCCAGCAGTCCATGGACAGGGGGCGCATCGGAAGAGACCCAGTACTTC. This rearrangement joins TRBV28 to TRBJ2-5; 11 bases align to TRBD1. Germline V gene sequence: CDR1 MDHEN, CDR2 SYDVKM. Unmatched junction bases numbered 11, after V lost 5 bases and J lost 3 bases. This CDR3 comprises 17 residues. Looking up the rest from reference TRBV28 and TRBJ2-5 gives the full variable domain: DVKVTQSSRYLVKRTGEKVFLECVQDMDHENMFWYRQDPGLGLRLIYFSYDVKMKEKGDIPEGYSVSREKKERFSLILESASTNQTSMYLCASSPWTGGASEETQYFGPGTRLLVL.

This clonotype occurred a few times. The rearrangement joins TRBV7-6 to TRBJ1-2; D is perhaps TRBD1 (5 bases). The CDR3 sequence is 15 residues long. Germline CDR1 is SGHVS and CDR2 is FNYEAQ. V gave up 2 bases and J gave up 2 bases, with 12 bases separating them. CDR3 coding DNA: TGTGCCAGCAGCTTACTCTCCTGGGGGAACTATGGCTACACCTTC. Protein: CASSLLSWGNYGYTF. The complete variable domain, with remaining parts taken from reference TRBV7-6 and TRBJ1-2, reads GAGVSQSPRYKVTKRGQDVALRCDPISGHVSLYWYRQALGQGPEFLTYFNYEAQQDKSGLPNDRFSAERPEGSISTLTIQRTEQRDSAMYRCASSLLSWGNYGYTFGSGTRLTVV.

The rearrangement links TRBV7-8 to TRBJ2-3; D is perhaps TRBD1 or TRBD2 (5 bases each). The CDR3 spans 15 residues. Deletions cut 2 bases from V and 6 bases from J, with 15 bases between. Germline loops: CDR1 SGHVS, CDR2 FQNEAQ. Written as DNA, the CDR3 is TGTGCCAGCAGCTTATCGGCGACGGGGCGGGATACGCAGTATTTT. Protein product: CASSLSATGRDTQYF.

At least ten counts were recorded for this clonotype. V and J are TRBV29-1 and TRBJ2-5, with 10 bases lining up with TRBD2. The CDR3 covers 13 residues. CDR1 is SQVTM, CDR2 ANQGSEA, per germline. V trimming: 5 bases; J trimming: 3 bases; junction bases outside the gene matches: 3. CDR3 DNA sequence: TGCAGCGTTATAACTAGCGGGAAAGAGACCCAGTACTTC. Translating gives CSVITSGKETQYF.

J is TRBJ2-5 and V is TRBV19; TRBD1 agrees at 8 bases. The end of the DNA aligns better with TRBJ2-7, so the J call may be wrong. The V gene's germline CDR1 is LNHDA and CDR2 SQIVND (reference sequence). The CDR3 is made up of 13 amino acids. The CDR3 DNA sequence: TGTGCCAGTAGTCAGGGGGCCACCTACGAGCAGTACTTC. Protein sequence: CASSQGATYEQYF.

This clonotype was counted between two and nine times. Its ends do not fully match the called genes, so a read error is possible. V is TRBV12-3 or TRBV12-4 and J is TRBJ1-4; 7 nucleotides line up with TRBD1. The CDR3 covers 17 residues. CDR3 loop: CACSLALRGLTNEKLFF. Here the CDR3 DNA reads TGTGCCTGCAGTTTAGCGCTAAGGGGGCTAACTAATGAAAAACTGTTTTTT.

The rearrangement links TRBV20-1 to TRBJ2-5, with D possibly being TRBD2 (5 bases). The tail of the sequence fits TRBJ2-1 better, so the J call may be wrong. Germline lookup yields CDR1 DFQATT and CDR2 SNEGSKA (reference sequence). The CDR3 contains 13 residues. CDR3 bases: TGCAGTGCTGGAGCGGAGCGGTCCAATGAGCAGTTCTTC. Translating gives CSAGAERSNEQFF.